The 17 T cell receptor beta chains presented below share a single source sample, sequenced in a study of T cell repertoires in cytomegalovirus infection. No antigens are known for them. Via MiXCR, TCRdb re-called the reads, giving one row per CDR3 protein. The top ten clones hold roughly 17% of a sample with some 480,000 distinct CDR3 sequences, 30% to 40% of them seen once. The sample consisted of cultured PBMCs, taken from culture after CMV antigen stimulation. The receptor set was obtained from a human donor in good health (CMV status not recorded). Some clones in this sample may be carry-over from other donors' samples.

This clonotype was counted ten times or more. This chain connects TRBV7-8 to TRBJ1-2; 8 bases are shared with TRBD1. Germline CDR1 reads SGHVS; CDR2 reads FQNEAQ. The ends lost 5 bases at V and 8 bases at J; junction bases unmatched: 10. The CDR3 is 14 residues long. For the CDR3, the DNA is TGTGCCAGCAGCCCACGGACAGGGTTGGACGGCTACACCTTC. Its translation: CASSPRTGLDGYTF.

This chain connects TRBV19 to TRBJ1-3; D call uncertain. Germline V gene data show CDR1 as LNHDA and CDR2 as SQIVND (reference sequence). V was clipped by 1 base and J by 0 bases, with 7 bases between them. This CDR3 contains 15 residues. DNA for the CDR3: TGTGCCAGTAGTATAGTCGACGGCTCTGGAAACACCATATATTTT. This codes for CASSIVDGSGNTIYF.

This clonotype came up a few times. The CDR3 coding sequence is TGTGCCAGCGGAGCGGGAGTAAGGGTGAACAATGAGCAGTTCTTC. Encoded protein: CASGAGVRVNNEQFF. The chain carries TRBV7-2 and TRBJ2-1; 8 bases align to TRBD2. CDR3 length equals 15 residues. Germline values: CDR1 SGHTA, CDR2 FQGNSA. Unmatched junction bases numbered 11, after V lost 8 bases and J lost 5 bases.

This clonotype was detected a few times. This rearrangement joins TRBV11-2 to TRBJ2-3; D gene unclear. This CDR3 is 13 amino acids long. V lost 7 bases, J lost 2 bases, and 10 bases lay in between. Germline V gene sequence: CDR1 SGHAT, CDR2 FQNNGV. DNA for the CDR3: TGTGCCAGCACCGCAAGGGCCACAGATACGCAGTATTTT. Translated, it gives CASTARATDTQYF. Combining the CDR3 with reference TRBV11-2 and TRBJ2-3 gives the whole variable domain EAGVAQSPRYKIIEKRQSVAFWCNPISGHATLYWYQQILGQGPKLLIQFQNNGVVDDSQLPKDRFSAERLKGVDSTLKIQPAKLEDSAVYLCASTARATDTQYFGPGTRLTVL.

The chain employs TRBV28 and TRBJ2-4; D might be TRBD2 (6 bases). V was shortened by 0 bases and J by 8 bases, with 17 bases between the two germline ends. The CDR3 is made up of 16 amino acids. Looked up from germline, CDR1 is MDHEN and CDR2 is SYDVKM. CDR3 bases: TGTGCCAGCAGTTTATGGGGACTCCCTCCCTCCGACATTCAGTACTTC. Amino acid sequence: CASSLWGLPPSDIQYF.

This clonotype was seen a few times. This chain connects TRBV11-2 to TRBJ1-5; 8 nucleotides align to TRBD1. With 4 bases clipped from V and 7 bases from J, the junction kept 3 bases outside the gene matches. The CDR3 is 13 residues long. From germline, CDR1 is SGHAT and CDR2 FQNNGV. This CDR3 reads CASSWTGRQPQHF. The CDR3 DNA follows: TGTGCCAGCAGCTGGACAGGGCGCCAGCCCCAGCATTTT.

This rearrangement joins TRBV29-1 to TRBJ2-3; tentatively, D is TRBD2 (6 bases). The CDR3 runs 14 residues. Germline V CDR1 and CDR2: SQVTM, ANQGSEA. Between the trimmed V and J ends, which lost 4 bases and 2 bases, there was a span of 13 bases. The DNA of the CDR3 is TGCAGCGTTGCTCGCGGGGAGCCCACAGATACGCAGTATTTT. As protein: CSVARGEPTDTQYF.

The chain couples TRBV6-6 to TRBJ1-5; D may be TRBD1 (5 bases). Germline V gives CDR1 MNHNY, CDR2 SVGAGI (reference sequence). V gave up 0 bases and J gave up 3 bases, with 12 bases separating them. The CDR3 runs 16 residues. CDR3 loop: CASSYSIRTFNQPQHF. CDR3 bases: TGTGCCAGCAGTTACTCGATACGGACATTCAATCAGCCCCAGCATTTT.

This clonotype was counted only a few times. The V call is TRBV4-1, the J call TRBJ1-2, with 8 bases identical to TRBD1. V was pared by 0 bases and J by 8 bases, with 11 bases of the junction left unmatched. Germline V gene sequence: CDR1 MGHRA, CDR2 YSYEKL. This CDR3 comprises 16 residues. The CDR3 protein is CASSQEGTGSFSGYTF. The CDR3 DNA follows: TGCGCCAGCAGCCAAGAGGGGACAGGTAGTTTCTCGGGCTACACCTTC.

This clonotype has more than one count but fewer than ten. This chain uses TRBV18 with TRBJ1-5; D is possibly TRBD1 (5 bases). This CDR3 is 13 amino acids long. Germline V gives CDR1 KGHSH, CDR2 LQKENI. V was cut by 5 bases and J by 3 bases, with 8 bases left in between. The CDR3 region is CASSTGPNQPQHF. In nucleotides, the CDR3 is TGTGCCAGCTCAACAGGACCCAATCAGCCCCAGCATTTT. Complete variable domain (other parts from reference TRBV18 and TRBJ1-5): NAGVMQNPRHLVRRRGQEARLRCSPMKGHSHVYWYRQLPEEGLKFMVYLQKENIIDESGMPKERFSAEFPKEGPSILRIQQVVRGDSAAYFCASSTGPNQPQHFGDGTRLSIL.

The genes are TRBV29-1 and TRBJ1-4; D remains ambiguous. CDR1 and CDR2 (germline): SQVTM, ANQGSEA. The CDR3 contains 11 residues. V was trimmed by 5 bases and J by 8 bases, leaving 9 bases between them. This chain's CDR3 is CSVLGYEKLFF. CDR3 DNA: TGCAGCGTTCTGGGGTACGAAAAACTGTTTTTT.

This clonotype was seen only a few times. This chain uses TRBV27 with TRBJ1-1, with TRBD1 matching 7 bases. Germline loops: CDR1 MNHEY, CDR2 SMNVEV (reference sequence). This CDR3 has 17 amino acids. Trimming cost V 4 bases and J 1 base; bases outside gene matches: 12. The CDR3 region has the DNA TGTGCCAGCAGTTCCGGGACAGTCCATCCGGGGAACACTGAAGCTTTCTTT. As protein: CASSSGTVHPGNTEAFF.

V usage is TRBV20-1 and J usage is TRBJ1-2, with D uncertain. Germline loops: CDR1 DFQATT, CDR2 SNEGSKA (reference sequence). Trimming removed 3 bases at V and 3 bases at J, with 8 bases between. The CDR3 length is 12 residues. The CDR3 is CSASRGDYGYTF. In DNA form, the CDR3 reads TGCAGTGCTAGTCGCGGGGACTATGGCTACACCTTC.

This clonotype was seen just once. This rearrangement joins TRBV7-2 to TRBJ2-4; D call uncertain. With 1 base removed from V and 8 bases from J, the gap between germline ends came to 9 bases. The V gene's germline CDR1 is SGHTA and CDR2 FQGNSA. The CDR3 length is 13 residues. CDR3 sequence reads: CASSLDPDHIQYF. CDR3 in DNA: TGTGCCAGCAGCTTAGATCCGGACCACATTCAGTACTTC. The full variable domain, completed using reference TRBV7-2 and TRBJ2-4, is GAGVSQSPSNKVTEKGKDVELRCDPISGHTALYWYRQSLGQGLEFLIYFQGNSAPDKSGLPSDRFSAERTGGSVSTLTIQRTQQEDSAVYLCASSLDPDHIQYFGAGTRLSVL.

This clonotype was found a few times. The chain combines TRBV27 with TRBJ2-2; D not certain. The CDR3 extends over 16 amino acids. V lost 8 bases and J lost 2, with 18 bases in between. Germline CDR1 and CDR2: MNHEY and SMNVEV (reference sequence). CDR3 nucleotides: TGTGCCAGCCGAACCCTCGGCAGGAGAAACACCGGGGAGCTGTTTTTT. This gives the protein CASRTLGRRNTGELFF.

The V and J genes are TRBV30 and TRBJ1-6, with D uncertain. The germline V and J ends were trimmed by 2 bases and 8 bases, with 13 bases remaining between them. The CDR3 is 14 residues long. Germline CDR1 reads GTSNPN; CDR2 reads SVGIG (reference sequence). The CDR3: CAWSSGRDHSPLHF. For the CDR3, the DNA is TGTGCCTGGAGTTCAGGCCGAGATCATTCACCCCTCCACTTT. Drawing the rest from reference TRBV30 and TRBJ1-6, the complete variable domain is SQTIHQWPATLVQPVGSPLSLECTVEGTSNPNLYWYRQAAGRGLQLLFYSVGIGQISSEVPQNLSASRPQDRQFILSSKKLLLSDSGFYLCAWSSGRDHSPLHFGNGTRLTVT.

This clonotype appeared a few times. The CDR3 loop reads CASTPDRGSGYTF. CDR3 DNA: TGTGCCAGCACCCCGGACAGGGGGTCTGGCTACACCTTC. The chain couples TRBV7-4 to TRBJ1-2; 10 bases are a match to TRBD1. Germline V lookup: CDR1 SGHVT, CDR2 SQSDAQ. V gave up 7 bases and J gave up 7 bases; unmatched junction bases: 6. The CDR3 contains 13 residues.